This T cell receptor beta chain came from a study of T cell responses to AZD1222 COVID-19 vaccine. Across the whole study: Second-dose recipients at about 4 or about 12 weeks were treated as one pooled group.

The CDR3 extends over 13 amino acids. Looked up from germline, CDR1 is SGHAT and CDR2 is FQNNGV. V gave up 2 bases and J gave up 5 bases, with 10 bases separating them. The study, taken as a whole, reports: Reports indicate that nearly half of spike-specific TCRs are directed at unmutated variant regions. Donors were mostly white British, more females; clonal diversity possibly underestimated.

A note on this clone: Its specificity is not known.

The table came from immunoSEQ multiplex PCR; TCRdb's copy has only in-frame clones and leaves some out. The sample holds around 120,000 clones, 92% seen once. This receptor was obtained from an adult in good health. Sequences were derived from peripheral blood, sampled on day 0 of AZD1222 vaccination. The chain has TRBV11-2 and TRBJ2-7; D remains ambiguous. In DNA form, the CDR3 reads TGTGCCAGCAGCTTAAACAAGGGTCACGAGCAGTACTTC. Translating it yields CASSLNKGHEQYF.